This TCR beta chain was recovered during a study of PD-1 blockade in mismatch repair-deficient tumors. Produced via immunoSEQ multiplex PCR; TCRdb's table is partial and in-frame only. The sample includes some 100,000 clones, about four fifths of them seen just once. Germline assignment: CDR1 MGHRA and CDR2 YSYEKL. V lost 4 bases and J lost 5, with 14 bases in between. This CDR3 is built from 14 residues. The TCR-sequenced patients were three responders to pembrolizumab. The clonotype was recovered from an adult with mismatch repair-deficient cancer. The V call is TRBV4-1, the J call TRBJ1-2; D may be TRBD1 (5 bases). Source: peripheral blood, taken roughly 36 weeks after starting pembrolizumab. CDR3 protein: CASSRGGSEYGYTF. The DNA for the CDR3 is TGCGCCAGCAGCCGTGGGGGGTCAGAGTATGGCTACACCTTC.